This T cell receptor (beta chain) was sequenced for a study of CXCR3-negative and CXCR3-positive naive CD8 T cells. Overall study results and limits: Diversity was high in both naive subsets and much lower in memory cells.

Libraries of TRB cDNA were made by 5' RACE and carried UMIs. TCRdb reanalyzed the 5' RACE reads and collapses them to one entry per CDR3 protein, without DNA. The listing records roughly 56,000 distinct CDR3 sequences. Every individual CD8+ T cell subset underwent sorting in triplicate at under 350,000 cells apiece. CD45RO-CCR7+CD27+CD95- was the phenotype of naive CD8+ T cells. A note on this clonotype: Its specificity is unknown.

The clonotype originates from a human donor in good health. Some clones in this sample may be carry-over from other donors' samples. Sequencing was performed on naive CXCR3- CD8+ T cells from blood. The subset was: CD45RO-CCR7+CD27+CD95- naive CD8+ T cells lacking CXCR3 (TNR3-).

The CDR3 protein is CASSYSTPRGYSGANVLTF. The J gene is TRBJ2-6, the V gene TRBV6-5; lacking DNA, the TRBD1 call made by TCRdb goes unchecked. The CDR3 has 19 residues. Germline CDR1 reads MNHEY; CDR2 reads SVGAGI.